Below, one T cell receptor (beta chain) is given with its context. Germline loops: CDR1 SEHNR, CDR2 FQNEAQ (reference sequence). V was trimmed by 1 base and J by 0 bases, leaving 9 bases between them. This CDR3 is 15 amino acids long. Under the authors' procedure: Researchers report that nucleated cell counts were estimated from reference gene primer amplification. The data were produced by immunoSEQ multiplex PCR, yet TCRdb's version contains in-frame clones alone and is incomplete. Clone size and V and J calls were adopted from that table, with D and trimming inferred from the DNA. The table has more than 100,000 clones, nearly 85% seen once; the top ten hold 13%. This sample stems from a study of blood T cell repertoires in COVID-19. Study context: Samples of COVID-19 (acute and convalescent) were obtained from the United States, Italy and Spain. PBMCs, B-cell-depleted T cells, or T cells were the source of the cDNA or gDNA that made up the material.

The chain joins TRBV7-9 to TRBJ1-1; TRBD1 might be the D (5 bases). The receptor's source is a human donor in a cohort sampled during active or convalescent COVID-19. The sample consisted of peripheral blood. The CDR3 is CASSLGTGLNTEAFF. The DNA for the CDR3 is TGTGCCAGCAGCTTAGGCACAGGATTGAACACTGAAGCTTTCTTT.